These 4 T cell receptor beta chains share one sample of origin, sequenced in a study of graft-versus-host responses after intestinal transplantation. Only in-frame clones appear in the TCRdb table, and some are missing; sequencing was by immunoSEQ multiplex PCR. Of under 150,000 clones listed, approximately 94% are singletons. Their antigens remain unidentified. The sequenced sample was unstimulated CD4+ T cells sorted from spleen or lymph node cells, obtained before intestinal transplant. Receptors were obtained from a human donor who received an intestinal transplant.

The CDR3 region is CASSSMGGSEQYF. CDR3 sequence (DNA): TGTGCCAGCAGCTCCATGGGGGGCTCAGAGCAGTACTTC. This chain links TRBV16 with TRBJ2-7; tentatively, D is TRBD1 or TRBD2 (6 bases each). The CDR3 has 13 residues. The germline CDR1 and CDR2 sequences are KGHSY and FQNENV. The V end was cut by 5 bases, the J end by 7 bases, with 15 bases between.

The chain has TRBV2 and TRBJ1-5; tentatively, D is TRBD1 (5 bases). The germline V gene encodes CDR1 SNHLY and CDR2 FYNNEI. V dropped 3 bases and J dropped 4 bases, with 7 bases sitting between them. The CDR3 sequence is 13 residues long. The CDR3 nucleotides are TGTGCCAGCAGTGACGGGGGAAATCAGCCCCAGCATTTT. This translates into CASSDGGNQPQHF.

This clone occurred once. V is TRBV7-2 and J is TRBJ2-3; 11 bases fit TRBD2. Germline CDR1 SGHTA, CDR2 FQGNSA. V was pared by 5 bases and J by 7 bases, with 11 bases of the junction left unmatched. The CDR3 sequence is 16 residues long. CDR3 in amino acids: CASSAGSGGALNTQYF. DNA for the CDR3: TGTGCCAGCAGCGCCGGTAGCGGGGGGGCCTTGAATACGCAGTATTTT.

This rearrangement joins TRBV18 to TRBJ2-2; 9 positions match TRBD2. The J segment lost 3 bases and the V segment lost 1 base, leaving 0 bases of the junction unmatched. The CDR3 covers 15 residues. Per germline, CDR1 KGHSH and CDR2 LQKENI. The CDR3 region is CASSPQRGDTGELFF. The CDR3 coding sequence is TGTGCCAGCTCACCACAGCGGGGGGACACCGGGGAGCTGTTTTTT.